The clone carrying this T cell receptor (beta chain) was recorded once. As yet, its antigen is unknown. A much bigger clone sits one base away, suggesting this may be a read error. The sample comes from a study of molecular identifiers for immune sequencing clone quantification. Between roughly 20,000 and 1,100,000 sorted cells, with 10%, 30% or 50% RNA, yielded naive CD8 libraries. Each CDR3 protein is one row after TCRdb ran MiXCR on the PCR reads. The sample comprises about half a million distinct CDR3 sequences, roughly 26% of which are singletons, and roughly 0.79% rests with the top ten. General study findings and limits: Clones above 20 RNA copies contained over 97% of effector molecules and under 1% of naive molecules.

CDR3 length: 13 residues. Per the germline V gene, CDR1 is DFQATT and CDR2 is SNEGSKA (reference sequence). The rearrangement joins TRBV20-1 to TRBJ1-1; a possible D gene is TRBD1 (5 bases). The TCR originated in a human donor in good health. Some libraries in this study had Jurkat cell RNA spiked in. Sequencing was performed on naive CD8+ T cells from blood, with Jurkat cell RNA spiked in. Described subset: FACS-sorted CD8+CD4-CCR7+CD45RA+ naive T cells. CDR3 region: CCARGDSNTEAFF. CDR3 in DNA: TGCTGTGCTAGGGGTGATTCGAACACTGAAGCTTTCTTT.